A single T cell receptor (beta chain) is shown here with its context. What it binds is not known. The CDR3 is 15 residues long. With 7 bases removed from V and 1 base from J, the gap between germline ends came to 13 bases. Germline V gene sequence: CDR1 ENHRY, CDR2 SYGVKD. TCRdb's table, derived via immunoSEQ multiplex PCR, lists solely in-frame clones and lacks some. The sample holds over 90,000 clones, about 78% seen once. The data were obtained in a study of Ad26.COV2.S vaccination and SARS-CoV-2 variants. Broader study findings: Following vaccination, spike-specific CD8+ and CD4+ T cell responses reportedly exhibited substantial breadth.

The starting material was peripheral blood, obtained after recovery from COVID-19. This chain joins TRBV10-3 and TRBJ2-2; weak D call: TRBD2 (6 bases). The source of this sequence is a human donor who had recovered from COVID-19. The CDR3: CAINGAGGNTGELFF. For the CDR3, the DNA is TGTGCCATCAACGGAGCGGGCGGGAACACCGGGGAGCTGTTTTTT.